The text below deals with one T cell receptor beta chain. This record comes from a study of blood T cell repertoires in COVID-19. Looking at the study overall: COVID-19 samples collected from the United States, Italy and Spain covered acute and convalescent phases. T cells, B-cell-depleted T cells, or PBMCs provided the cDNA or gDNA that served as material.

The authors' processing: Scientists estimated how many nucleated cells there were by amplifying reference gene primers. TCRdb's table, derived via immunoSEQ multiplex PCR, lists solely in-frame clones and lacks some. The V and J calls and clone size were taken over from that table, and D and trimming were inferred from the DNA. The table includes approximately 220,000 clones, about 86% detected once. Germline assignment: CDR1 SGDLS and CDR2 YYNGEE. V gave up 3 bases and J gave up 7 bases; unmatched junction bases: 16. This CDR3 region has 19 residues. The receptor was isolated from a man between 60 and 70 years old who had recovered from COVID-19. The chain links TRBV9 to TRBJ1-6; 10 nucleotides line up with TRBD1. Material for sequencing was peripheral blood. CDR3 region: CASSESPGQGLLGNSPLHF. CDR3 bases: TGTGCCAGCAGCGAAAGCCCGGGACAGGGGCTCTTGGGGAATTCACCCCTCCACTTT. The complete variable domain, with remaining parts taken from reference TRBV9 and TRBJ1-6, reads DSGVTQTPKHLITATGQRVTLRCSPRSGDLSVYWYQQSLDQGLQFLIQYYNGEERAKGNILERFSAQQFPDLHSELNLSSLELGDSALYFCASSESPGQGLLGNSPLHFGNGTRLTVT.